Listed below are T cell receptor beta chains from one sample, sequenced in a study of shared clonotypes between healthy human individuals. TCRdb's copy holds only in-frame clones and misses some; the assay was immunoSEQ multiplex PCR. The sample comprises 950,000 to 1,100,000 clones, 60% to 80% of which are singletons, and about 1.5% rests with the top ten. The material sequenced was memory CD4+ T cells sorted from blood. These receptor sequences come from a man between 18 and 29 years old in good health. Each CDR3 is given with its conserved first and last residue. A D gene is named only where the DNA matches it firmly. The size of a clone is reported for some rows only, either as once, few or many, or as a class for expanded clones.

cdr3_length: 13; clone_size: NA; j_call: TRBJ2-1; d_call: NA; v_call: TRBV30; cdr3_aa: CAWDRSLFNEQFF; cdr3_nt: TGTGCCTGGGACAGAAGCCTTTTCAATGAGCAGTTCTTC
cdr3_length: 15; clone_size: NA; j_call: TRBJ1-2; d_call: TRBD1; v_call: TRBV6-1; cdr3_aa: CASSISGGAGGGYTF; cdr3_nt: TGTGCCAGCAGTATTTCAGGGGGCGCGGGTGGAGGCTACACCTTC
cdr3_length: 15; clone_size: NA; j_call: TRBJ2-2; d_call: NA; v_call: TRBV5-1; cdr3_aa: CASSIPGLNTGELFF; cdr3_nt: TGCGCCAGCAGCATACCGGGACTGAACACCGGGGAGCTGTTTTTT
cdr3_length: 15; clone_size: once; j_call: TRBJ2-1; d_call: TRBD1; v_call: TRBV9; cdr3_aa: CASSVRDRVGNEQFF; cdr3_nt: TGTGCCAGCAGCGTCCGGGACAGGGTTGGGAATGAGCAGTTCTTC
cdr3_length: 15; clone_size: NA; j_call: TRBJ2-2; d_call: NA; v_call: TRBV5-6; cdr3_aa: CASSLAVSNTGELFF; cdr3_nt: TGTGCCAGCAGCTTGGCCGTTTCGAACACCGGGGAGCTGTTTTTT
cdr3_length: 18; clone_size: NA; j_call: TRBJ2-2; d_call: NA; v_call: TRBV7-2; cdr3_aa: CASSPRTGGTIRSGELFF; cdr3_nt: TGTGCCAGCAGCCCCCGAACCGGCGGGACAATCCGGTCCGGGGAGCTGTTTTTT
cdr3_length: 13; clone_size: NA; j_call: TRBJ2-5; d_call: TRBD1; v_call: TRBV30; cdr3_aa: CAWSSRGTGDQYF; cdr3_nt: TGTGCCTGGAGTTCCCGGGGGACAGGCGACCAGTACTTC
cdr3_length: 15; clone_size: NA; j_call: TRBJ1-2; d_call: NA; v_call: TRBV27; cdr3_aa: CASSLPPGFNYGYTF; cdr3_nt: TGTGCCAGCAGCCTACCCCCGGGGTTTAACTATGGCTACACCTTC
cdr3_length: 12; clone_size: NA; j_call: TRBJ1-5; d_call: NA; v_call: TRBV10-2; cdr3_aa: CASREQSQPQHF; cdr3_nt: TGCGCCAGCAGAGAACAAAGCCAGCCCCAGCATTTT
cdr3_length: 15; clone_size: NA; j_call: TRBJ2-3; d_call: NA; v_call: TRBV5-6; cdr3_aa: CASSLGLTSTDTQYF; cdr3_nt: TGTGCCAGCAGCTTGGGTCTAACTAGCACAGATACGCAGTATTTT
cdr3_length: 14; clone_size: few; j_call: TRBJ1-4; d_call: NA; v_call: TRBV9; cdr3_aa: CASSLNGDNEKLFF; cdr3_nt: TGTGCCAGCAGCCTTAACGGGGATAATGAAAAACTGTTTTTT
cdr3_length: 15; clone_size: NA; j_call: TRBJ1-6; d_call: NA; v_call: TRBV5-6; cdr3_aa: CASSWGGSYNSPLHF; cdr3_nt: TGTGCCAGCAGCTGGGGGGGATCCTATAATTCACCCCTCCACTTT
cdr3_length: 14; clone_size: NA; j_call: TRBJ2-7; d_call: NA; v_call: TRBV2; cdr3_aa: CASKGGSPTYEQYF; cdr3_nt: TGTGCCAGCAAAGGCGGATCGCCGACCTACGAGCAGTACTTC
cdr3_length: 15; clone_size: NA; j_call: TRBJ1-1; d_call: NA; v_call: TRBV7-9; cdr3_aa: CASSPRLQGESEAFF; cdr3_nt: TGTGCCAGCAGCCCCCGCCTCCAAGGCGAATCTGAAGCTTTCTTT
cdr3_length: 14; clone_size: NA; j_call: TRBJ1-5; d_call: NA; v_call: TRBV7-9; cdr3_aa: CASSFLNSNQPQHF; cdr3_nt: TGTGCCAGCAGCTTCCTGAATAGCAATCAGCCCCAGCATTTT
cdr3_length: 15; clone_size: NA; j_call: TRBJ2-5; d_call: TRBD1; v_call: TRBV27; cdr3_aa: CASSLQKTGPETQYF; cdr3_nt: TGTGCCAGCAGTCTCCAAAAGACAGGGCCGGAGACCCAGTACTTC
cdr3_length: 15; clone_size: NA; j_call: TRBJ2-3; d_call: TRBD2; v_call: TRBV5-6; cdr3_aa: CASSFASGGTDTQYF; cdr3_nt: TGTGCCAGCAGCTTTGCTAGCGGGGGCACAGATACGCAGTATTTT
cdr3_length: 15; clone_size: few; j_call: TRBJ1-6; d_call: TRBD1; v_call: TRBV7-9; cdr3_aa: CASSLVGQGNSPLHF; cdr3_nt: TGTGCCAGCAGCTTAGTGGGACAGGGGAACTCACCCCTCCACTTT
cdr3_length: 13; clone_size: few; j_call: TRBJ1-2; d_call: NA; v_call: TRBV30; cdr3_aa: CAWGLSRAYGYTF; cdr3_nt: TGTGCCTGGGGACTATCTAGGGCCTATGGCTACACCTTC
cdr3_length: 15; clone_size: NA; j_call: TRBJ2-7; d_call: NA; v_call: TRBV5-1; cdr3_aa: CASSSGSRSSYEQYF; cdr3_nt: TGCGCCAGCAGTAGTGGCTCCCGGAGCTCCTACGAGCAGTACTTC
cdr3_length: 15; clone_size: NA; j_call: TRBJ1-2; d_call: NA; v_call: TRBV19; cdr3_aa: CASRTTGRTNYGYTF; cdr3_nt: TGTGCCAGTAGAACGACCGGGAGAACTAACTATGGCTACACCTTC
cdr3_length: 14; clone_size: few; j_call: TRBJ2-2; d_call: TRBD1; v_call: TRBV10-3; cdr3_aa: CATSGTANTGELFF; cdr3_nt: TGTGCCACCTCCGGGACAGCGAACACCGGGGAGCTGTTTTTT
cdr3_length: 13; clone_size: NA; j_call: TRBJ2-1; d_call: NA; v_call: TRBV5-1; cdr3_aa: CASSLIGGNEQFF; cdr3_nt: TGCGCCAGCAGCTTGATAGGGGGCAATGAGCAGTTCTTC
cdr3_length: 17; clone_size: NA; j_call: TRBJ1-6; d_call: TRBD1; v_call: TRBV27; cdr3_aa: CASSSNPPDRVDSPLHF; cdr3_nt: TGTGCCAGCAGTTCGAATCCCCCGGACAGGGTGGATTCACCCCTCCACTTT